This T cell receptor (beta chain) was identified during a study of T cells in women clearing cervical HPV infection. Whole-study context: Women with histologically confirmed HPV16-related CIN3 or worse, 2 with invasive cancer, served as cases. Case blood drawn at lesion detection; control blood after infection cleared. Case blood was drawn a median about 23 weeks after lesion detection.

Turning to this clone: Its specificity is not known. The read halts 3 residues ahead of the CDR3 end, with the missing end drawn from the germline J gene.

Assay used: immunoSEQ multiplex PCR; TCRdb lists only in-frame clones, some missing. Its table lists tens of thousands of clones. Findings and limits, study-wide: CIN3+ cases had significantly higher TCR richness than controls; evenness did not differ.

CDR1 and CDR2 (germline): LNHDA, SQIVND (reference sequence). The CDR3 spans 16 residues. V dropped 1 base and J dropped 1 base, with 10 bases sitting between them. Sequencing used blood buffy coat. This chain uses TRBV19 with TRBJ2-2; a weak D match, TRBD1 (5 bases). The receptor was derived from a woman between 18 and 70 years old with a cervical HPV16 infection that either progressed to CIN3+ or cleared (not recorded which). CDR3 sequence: CASSIVPQGNTGELFF. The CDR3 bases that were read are TGTGCCAGTAGTATAGTTCCGCAGGGGAACACCGGGGAG.